This is a list of T cell receptor beta chains from one sample in a study of control samples from healthy donors and cancer patients. The data were produced by immunoSEQ multiplex PCR, yet TCRdb's version contains in-frame clones alone and is incomplete. In the table there are 75,000 to 100,000 clones, approximately 89% of which are singletons. Sequenced sample: blood. The receptors come from a man aged 50-59 years in good health. The CDR3 runs from the conserved cysteine through the conserved F or W. A D gene is named only where the DNA matches it firmly. Clone size, where shown, is once, few, many, or a class for clones that have expanded.

size	D	V	J	DNA	CDR3
.	.	TRBV7-9	TRBJ1-1	TGTGCCAGCAGCCCTAGCGGCCTACAGCCTAATCAAATTGAAGCTTTCTTT	CASSPSGLQPNQIEAFF
.	.	TRBV14	TRBJ2-1	TGTGCCAGCAGCCCCCCAGGGCAAGTGCAGTTCTTC	CASSPPGQVQFF
.	.	TRBV10-2	TRBJ2-4	TGCGCCAGCACCTTTAGGAGGGATAGTAACATTCAGTACTTC	CASTFRRDSNIQYF
.	.	TRBV29-1	TRBJ2-3	TGCAGCTCAGGAGGGTCGGGACTGCTTGATACGCAGTATTTT	CSSGGSGLLDTQYF
.	.	TRBV4-2	TRBJ2-5	TGTGCCAGCAGCCAAGATGGAAGGGAGGAAGAGACCCAGTACTTC	CASSQDGREEETQYF
.	TRBD1	TRBV27	TRBJ1-2	TGTGCCAGCAGCCGCCTAGGACAGGGCTCCCATGGCTACACCTTC	CASSRLGQGSHGYTF
once	.	TRBV7-8	TRBJ1-6	TGTGCCAGCAGACAGGAGAATAATTCACCCCTCCACTTT	CASRQENNSPLHF
.	.	TRBV3-1/TRBV3-2	TRBJ1-3	TGTGCCAGCAGCCCGTGGAGGTCCGGAAACACCATATATTTT	CASSPWRSGNTIYF
.	TRBD1	TRBV10-1	TRBJ1-4	TGCGCCAGCAGTGTGGGGACAGTCGCATCCGGGAGTGAAAAACTGTTTTTT	CASSVGTVASGSEKLFF
.	.	TRBV4-2	TRBJ1-3	TGTGCCAGCAGCCAAGATAGTCAGTTCCTTGGAAACACCATATATTTT	CASSQDSQFLGNTIYF
.	TRBD1	TRBV24-1	TRBJ2-1	TGTGCCACCAGTGATAGTACAGGGGTCGACAATGAGCAGTTCTTC	CATSDSTGVDNEQFF
.	.	TRBV9	TRBJ1-2	TGTGCCAGCAGCGTAGTAAGGACCGGGCACGGGGGCTACACCTTC	CASSVVRTGHGGYTF
.	TRBD1	TRBV28	TRBJ1-5	TGTGCCAGCAGTTCGGGACAGGGGAACAATCAGCCCCAGCATTTT	CASSSGQGNNQPQHF
.	.	TRBV30	TRBJ2-1	TGTGCCTGGAACAATGGAGATAATGAGCAGTTCTTC	CAWNNGDNEQFF
.	TRBD2	TRBV10-1	TRBJ2-5	TGCGCCAGCAGTGCCCCTCGGACTAGCGGCCAAGAGACCCAGTACTTC	CASSAPRTSGQETQYF
.	.	TRBV11-3	TRBJ2-5	TGTGCCAGCACCTCAGGGGAAACGGAGACCCAGTACTTC	CASTSGETETQYF
.	.	TRBV4-2	TRBJ2-2	TGTGCCAGCACCCAGAGTCAGGGTTTATTCACCGGGGAGCTGTTTTTT	CASTQSQGLFTGELFF
.	.	TRBV5-1	TRBJ1-2	TGCGCCAGCAGCTTGGAAAGAAATGGCTACACCTTC	CASSLERNGYTF
.	TRBD2	TRBV14	TRBJ2-1	TGTGCCAGCAGCCAAATAAAGACGGTCGGGGGGGCTATCTACAATGAGCAGTTCTTC	CASSQIKTVGGAIYNEQFF
.	.	TRBV3-1/TRBV3-2	TRBJ1-1	TGTGCCAGCAGCCAAGATTGGGCAGGGGACACTGAAGCTTTCTTT	CASSQDWAGDTEAFF
.	.	TRBV21-1	TRBJ1-1	TGTGCCAGCAGCAAAGCGCCTCGGGACACTGAAGCTTTCTTT	CASSKAPRDTEAFF
.	.	TRBV7-2	TRBJ2-6	TGTGCCAGCAGCTTAGAGGGTTCTGGGGCCAACGTCCTGACTTTC	CASSLEGSGANVLTF
once	.	TRBV29-1	TRBJ2-4	TGCAGCGTTGAACTGGGATCAGGGAGAAGCAAAAACATTCAGTACTTC	CSVELGSGRSKNIQYF
once	.	TRBV28	TRBJ1-5	TGTGCCAGCAGTTTAGGGGGGGCGTTCAATCAGCCCCAGCATTTT	CASSLGGAFNQPQHF
.	TRBD1	TRBV3-1/TRBV3-2	TRBJ2-2	TGTGCCAGCAGACCCCTTCGCGGACAGGGGACCGGGGAGCTGTTTTTT	CASRPLRGQGTGELFF
.	.	TRBV5-4	TRBJ1-1	TGTGCCAGCAGTTCACGGACCGGGGTGAACACTGAAGCTTTCTTT	CASSSRTGVNTEAFF
.	TRBD1	TRBV18	TRBJ1-1	TGTGCCAGCTCCTTAGACAGGGGCAGGACTGAAGCTTTCTTT	CASSLDRGRTEAFF
.	.	TRBV11-2	TRBJ1-6	TGTGCCAGCAGCCACAGGGATCGGTATAATTCACCCCTCCACTTT	CASSHRDRYNSPLHF
.	.	TRBV10-3	TRBJ1-2	TGTGCCATCAGTGAGACAGTCTATGGCTACACCTTC	CAISETVYGYTF
.	TRBD1	TRBV27	TRBJ2-5	TGTGCCAGCTCGGGACAGACCCAAGAGACCCAGTACTTC	CASSGQTQETQYF
.	.	TRBV28	TRBJ1-6	TGTGCCAGCAGTCTACACACAGCCGATTCACCCCTCCACTTT	CASSLHTADSPLHF
.	TRBD1	TRBV30	TRBJ1-6	TGTGCCTGCCTAAAGACAGGGGGTGAGGGTTCACCCCTCCACTTT	CACLKTGGEGSPLHF
few	.	TRBV19	TRBJ2-7	TGTGCCAGTAGGTGGGCCGACGAGCAGTACTTC	CASRWADEQYF
once	.	TRBV5-1	TRBJ2-3	TGCGCCAGCAGCCGCGCAGGGTACACAGATACGCAGTATTTT	CASSRAGYTDTQYF
.	.	TRBV12-3/TRBV12-4	TRBJ2-7	TGTGCCAGCAGTCCCGGGACATCCTACGAGCAGTACTTC	CASSPGTSYEQYF
.	.	TRBV7-9	TRBJ1-4	TGTGCCAGCAGCTTAGTTCGGGGGACTGCAACTAATGAAAAACTGTTTTTT	CASSLVRGTATNEKLFF
.	TRBD1	TRBV5-4	TRBJ1-2	TGTGCCAGCAGCCGAGCCCGGGGACAGGGGGCTCGAAACACCTTC	CASSRARGQGARNTF
.	.	TRBV30	TRBJ1-1	TGTGCCTGGAGTTATGCTTTCTTT	CAWSYAFF
.	.	TRBV6-1	TRBJ1-5	TGTGCCAGCAGTGAAAACAGAATGAGCAATCAGCCCCAGCATTTT	CASSENRMSNQPQHF
.	.	TRBV2	TRBJ1-6	TGTGCCAGCAGTCCCACAGGGACGGATTCACCCCTCCACTTT	CASSPTGTDSPLHF
.	TRBD1	TRBV7-9	TRBJ2-5	TGTGCCAGCAGCCTTAGACAGGGGCCTGGGGAGACCCAGTACTTC	CASSLRQGPGETQYF
.	TRBD1	TRBV28	TRBJ1-1	TGTGCCAGCAGTTTTGAAAGGCGTGGACAGGGGGCTTTCTTT	CASSFERRGQGAFF
.	.	TRBV4-1	TRBJ1-2	TGCGCCAGCAGCCAGTCCCTCGACAACCCTTCCTATGGCTACACCTTC	CASSQSLDNPSYGYTF
.	.	TRBV9	TRBJ2-1	TGTGCCAGCAGCGTACCCAGGGGCGCGGACGGCATCTACAATGAGCAGTTCTTC	CASSVPRGADGIYNEQFF
.	TRBD1	TRBV30	TRBJ1-3	TGTGCCTGGAGCGCAGGGGGTAGTGGAAACACCATATATTTT	CAWSAGGSGNTIYF
.	.	TRBV28	TRBJ1-3	TGTGCCACCGCCCAATTAGGAAACACCATATATTTT	CATAQLGNTIYF
.	.	TRBV20-1	TRBJ1-4	TGCAGCGCTAGTGAAAGATTTAATGAAAAACTGTTTTTT	CSASERFNEKLFF
.	.	TRBV5-1	TRBJ2-7	TGCGCCAGCAGCACCCAGGGGGGCGCCTACGAGCAGTACTTC	CASSTQGGAYEQYF
.	.	TRBV7-9	TRBJ1-4	TGTGCCAGCAGCTCCCAGACCGGGGTAGCAGAAAAACTGTTTTTT	CASSSQTGVAEKLFF
.	.	TRBV24-1	TRBJ2-3	TGTGCCACCAGTCGAGAGTTGGGGACAGATACGCAGTATTTT	CATSRELGTDTQYF
.	.	TRBV5-5	TRBJ2-1	TGTGCCAGCAGCCCCGGGACGAACTCCTACAATGAGCAGTTCTTC	CASSPGTNSYNEQFF
.	TRBD2	TRBV5-1	TRBJ2-7	TGCGCCAGCAGGGGGGGGTTCTCGACCTACGAGCAGTACTTC	CASRGGFSTYEQYF
.	TRBD1	TRBV29-1	TRBJ2-7	TGCAGCGTTGGTGAGACAGGGGGCGCCGAGCAGTACTTC	CSVGETGGAEQYF
.	TRBD2	TRBV19	TRBJ2-1	TGTGCCAGCATGGCCGGGACTAGCCTCGACAATGAGCAGTTCTTC	CASMAGTSLDNEQFF
.	.	TRBV7-6	TRBJ1-1	TGTGCCAGCAGCATAAACGACATGAACACTGAAGCTTTCTTT	CASSINDMNTEAFF
.	.	TRBV9	TRBJ2-2	TGTGCCAGCAGCGTAGGGGGGACTTACACCGGGGAGCTGTTTTTT	CASSVGGTYTGELFF
few	TRBD1	TRBV6-5	TRBJ2-5	TGTGCCAGCACCCCGACAGGGGGCCGGGAGACCCAGTACTTC	CASTPTGGRETQYF